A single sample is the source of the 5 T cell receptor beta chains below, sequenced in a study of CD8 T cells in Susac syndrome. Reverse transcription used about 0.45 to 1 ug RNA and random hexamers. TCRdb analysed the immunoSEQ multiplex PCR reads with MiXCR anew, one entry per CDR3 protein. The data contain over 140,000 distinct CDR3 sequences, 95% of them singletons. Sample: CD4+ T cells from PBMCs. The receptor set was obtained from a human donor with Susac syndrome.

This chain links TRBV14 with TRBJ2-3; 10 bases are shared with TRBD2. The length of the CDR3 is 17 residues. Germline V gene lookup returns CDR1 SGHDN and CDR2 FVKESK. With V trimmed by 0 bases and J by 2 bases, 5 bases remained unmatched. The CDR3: CASSQDRTSGYTDTQYF. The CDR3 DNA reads TGTGCCAGCAGCCAAGATCGGACTAGCGGTTACACAGATACGCAGTATTTT.

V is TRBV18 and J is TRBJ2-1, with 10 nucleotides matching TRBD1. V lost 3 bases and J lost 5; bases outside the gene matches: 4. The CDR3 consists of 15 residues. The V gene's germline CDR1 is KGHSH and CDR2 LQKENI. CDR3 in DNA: TGTGCCAGCTCACCCTGGACAGGGGGAAACAATGAGCAGTTCTTC. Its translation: CASSPWTGGNNEQFF. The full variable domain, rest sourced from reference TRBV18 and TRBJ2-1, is NAGVMQNPRHLVRRRGQEARLRCSPMKGHSHVYWYRQLPEEGLKFMVYLQKENIIDESGMPKERFSAEFPKEGPSILRIQQVVRGDSAAYFCASSPWTGGNNEQFFGPGTRLTVL.

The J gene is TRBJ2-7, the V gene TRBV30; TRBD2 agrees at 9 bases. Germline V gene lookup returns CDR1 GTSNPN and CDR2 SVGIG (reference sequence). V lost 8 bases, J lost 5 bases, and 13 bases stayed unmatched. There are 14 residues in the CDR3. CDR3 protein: CAGGGLAGIDEQYF. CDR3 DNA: TGTGCCGGGGGAGGGCTAGCGGGAATCGACGAGCAGTACTTC.

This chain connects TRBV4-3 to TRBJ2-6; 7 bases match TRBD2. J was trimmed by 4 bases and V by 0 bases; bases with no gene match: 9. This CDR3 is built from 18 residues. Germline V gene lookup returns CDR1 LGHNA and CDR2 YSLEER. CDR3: CASSQDYAGGSGANVLTF. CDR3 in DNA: TGCGCCAGCAGCCAAGATTATGCTGGCGGGAGCGGGGCCAACGTCCTGACTTTC.

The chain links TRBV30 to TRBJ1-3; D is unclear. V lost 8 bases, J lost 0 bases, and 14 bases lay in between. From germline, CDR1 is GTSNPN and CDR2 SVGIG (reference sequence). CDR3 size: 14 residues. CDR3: CATEQSVSGNTIYF. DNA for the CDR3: TGTGCCACCGAACAGTCAGTCTCTGGAAACACCATATATTTT.